What follows describes a single T cell receptor (beta chain). This clone was counted once. The antigen it binds to is not known. Per-base quality was not reported, and no clone a single base away is much larger than it. The CDR3 measures 15 amino acids from cysteine to phenylalanine. The DNA shown is the 45-base CDR3, in frame from base 1. Per the germline V gene, LGHNA is the CDR1 and YNFKEQ is the CDR2. Germline trimming amounts to 3 bases on V and 6 bases on J, with 9 as the count of junction bases outside the gene matches. This sample was taken from a study of CD4 T cells in relation to SARS-CoV-2 and coronaviruses listed by TCRdb under 2021. Some background on the complete study: The ViraFEST assay cultured PBMCs with antigen for 10 days, then sequenced TCR beta CDR3s to find antigen-specific clonal expansions. HLA restriction was mapped for shared crossreactive spike epitopes using patient-derived lymphoblastoid cell lines. Memory CD4+ T cell crossreactivity between SARS-CoV-2 and common cold coronavirus spike proteins was assessed at the TCR clonotype level in the study. For other donors in the study, expansion assays were sequenced with a different, Illumina-based TCR-beta assay. An HIV-1 Nef peptide pool or a culture without peptide was used as the negative reference condition. The Adaptive Biotechnologies TCR-sequencing kit was used for samples from three pre-COVID donors and for the naive versus memory experiments, whereas the other data were Illumina-based. General study outcomes and caveats: Pre-pandemic and post-infection samples were not both contributed by any donor, so tracing of the source of pre-existing responses was limited. Significantly weaker SARS-CoV-2-driven expansion was shown by crossreactive clones than by monoreactive clones, consistent with antigenic imprinting. In approximately 60% of donors, memory CD4+ clonotypes turned up that crossrecognized SARS-CoV-2 and at least one common cold coronavirus spike. Because the crossreactivity analysis focused on spike protein, crossreactivity against other viral proteins was not assessed. Small numbers of patients and of tested TCRs were a limitation of the study.

The library relied on the immunoSEQ multiplex PCR assay. The original methods were these. Preprocessing removed nonproductive sequences and CDR3s not starting with C, not ending with F or W, or shorter than 7 amino acids. The MANAFEST web app was used to call antigen-specific clonotypes on the basis of expansion compared with the reference and with other culture wells. A clone counted as positive if significantly expanded in 2 of 3 replicate wells versus the reference culture at FDR below 0.05. Positive clones also required significant expansion versus all other tandem wells and an odds ratio above 5. Pairwise Levenshtein distance, computed with the stringdist R package after three terminal residues were trimmed from each end, was used as the measure of CDR3 homology. This immuneACCESS table, as held by TCRdb, lists in-frame sequences with V and J called but not all clones. Of the missing ones, under half trace to an unresolved V gene in checked studies; the others have no known cause. The V and J calls and clone size were taken over from that table, and D and trimming were inferred from the DNA. A total of approximately 17,000 clones appear in this sample, about four fifths of them only once. Clones ranked in the top ten supply roughly 10% of the sample.

CD4+ T cells from unexposed donors were collected before the COVID-19 pandemic (2011-2018). After approximately eleven days of culture, CD4+ T cells were isolated with the EasySep CD4+ T cell isolation kit. As far as cell numbers permitted, CD4+ T cells from unexposed donors were tested for reactivity against SARS-CoV-2 S and N as well as four spike pools from common cold coronaviruses. PBMCs were cultured at roughly 2.2 million per well in IMDM supplemented with around 5% human AB serum and roughly 10 IU/ml IL-2. Half of the culture medium was replaced with fresh IL-2-containing medium on days 3 and 7. In general, every peptide culture condition was set up in three replicate wells. The leukapheresis product for the unexposed donors was obtained through commercial purchase. Ficoll-Paque PLUS gradient centrifugation was used to isolate PBMCs from leukapheresis product or whole blood. PBMCs were either used fresh in the expansion assay or cryopreserved at -140 degrees C. The QIAamp Micro DNA Kit was used to extract genomic DNA from the CD4+ T cells.

Sample: CD4+ T cells from PBMCs, cultured in vitro. This chain is built from TRBV4-2 and TRBJ1-2; TRBD1 agrees with 8 junctional bases. The origin of this receptor is a human donor in good health. For the CDR3, the sequence is CASSQYLQGVHGYTF. The base sequence is TGTGCCAGCAGCCAGTATCTACAGGGGGTACATGGCTACACCTTC.